The T cell receptor (beta chain) under discussion was sequenced for a study of T cells after yellow fever vaccination. Study-wide findings and caveats: Boosting was followed by the reappearance of most primary-vaccination clones (around 96% CD4, about 90% CD8).

This clonotype came up many times. Its target is unknown. TCRdb re-called the 5' RACE reads through MiXCR, storing one row per CDR3 protein. The data show 250,000 to 350,000 distinct CDR3 sequences, with approximately 4.3% seen just once and roughly 19% held by the top ten. This CDR3 spans 12 amino acids. CDR1 is SGHTA, CDR2 FQGNSA, per germline. V shed 6 bases and J shed 1 base, with 6 bases lying between them. The TCR comes from a man aged 18 to 30 who received the YFV17D yellow fever vaccine. The J gene is TRBJ1-1, the V gene TRBV7-2, with D hard to call. Source: PBMCs, taken 15 days after the yellow fever booster vaccination. The CDR3 bases are TGTGCCAGCAGTAGAGAGAACACTGAAGCTTTCTTT. Translating it yields CASSRENTEAFF.